This TCR beta chain originates from a study of blood T cell repertoires in COVID-19. Whole-study context: The study drew acute and convalescent COVID-19 samples from the United States, Italy and Spain.

Sequenced by immunoSEQ multiplex PCR; TCRdb stores in-frame clones only, minus some. The data show hundreds of thousands of clones, with approximately 89% seen just once and roughly an eighth held by the top ten. This clone was picked up one time. Deletions cut 4 bases from V and 2 bases from J, with 20 bases between. The CDR3 is 17 amino acids. The germline V gene has CDR1 LGHDT and CDR2 YNNKEL (reference sequence). The TCR comes from a woman between 55 and 75 years old with acute or convalescent COVID-19. The sequencing sample was made of peripheral blood. The rearrangement links TRBV3-1 (or the pseudogene TRBV3-2) to TRBJ1-2, with D maybe TRBD1 (5 bases). The CDR3 reads CASSLKIPVRANYGYTF. CDR3 nucleotide sequence: TGTGCCAGCAGCCTCAAGATCCCCGTCAGGGCCAACTATGGCTACACCTTC.